This T cell receptor beta chain came from a study of T cell repertoires in cytomegalovirus infection. Overall study: A matching HLA type, together with CMV infection, was signaled by public TCR beta signatures.

Germline loops: CDR1 MDHEN, CDR2 SYDVKM. Losses at the gene ends were 1 base for V and 5 bases for J; bases not matched to a gene: 7. The CDR3 loop spans 15 amino acids. Study findings and constraints: The ex vivo response showed dominance by HLA-C-restricted CMV-specific TCR beta clonotypes. Summed public TCR beta family frequency identified CMV carriers bearing the relevant HLA.

Each CDR3 protein gets one entry after TCRdb re-called the reads with MiXCR. In the table there are 680,000 or so distinct CDR3 sequences, roughly 36% of which are singletons. Comment on this clonotype: The antigen remains undetermined.

The clonotype comes from a human donor in good health (CMV status not recorded). Some clones in this sample may be carry-over from other donors' samples. The sequenced material came from PBMCs. The V call is TRBV28, the J call TRBJ1-1; TRBD1 matches at 7 bases. The CDR3 region is CASSLYNRGDTEAFF. The CDR3 coding sequence is TGTGCCAGCAGTTTATATAACAGGGGTGATACTGAAGCTTTCTTT.